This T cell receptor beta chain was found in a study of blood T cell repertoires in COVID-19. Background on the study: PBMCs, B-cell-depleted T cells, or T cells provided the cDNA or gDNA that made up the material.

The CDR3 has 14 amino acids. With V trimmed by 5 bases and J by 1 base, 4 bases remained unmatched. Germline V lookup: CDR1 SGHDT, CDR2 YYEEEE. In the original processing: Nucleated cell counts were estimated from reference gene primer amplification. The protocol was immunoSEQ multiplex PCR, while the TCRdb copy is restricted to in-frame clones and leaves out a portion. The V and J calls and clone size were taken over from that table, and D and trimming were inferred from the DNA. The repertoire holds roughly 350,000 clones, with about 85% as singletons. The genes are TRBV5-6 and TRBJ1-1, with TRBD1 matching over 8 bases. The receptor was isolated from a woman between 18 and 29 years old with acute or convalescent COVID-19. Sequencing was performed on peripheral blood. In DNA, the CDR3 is TGTGCCAGCAGACCAGGGGGCTGGAACACTGAAGCTTTCTTT. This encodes CASRPGGWNTEAFF.